The rows below give T cell receptor beta chains drawn from one sample of a study of cytomegalovirus exposure and HLA in healthy donors. Method: immunoSEQ multiplex PCR; TCRdb's copy keeps in-frame clones and lacks some. The sample holds about 120,000 clones, 80% seen once. Sequenced sample: PBMCs. Receptors originate from a young man in good health and CMV-seropositive. The CDR3 runs from the conserved cysteine through the conserved F or W. D genes are given only for firm matches. Clone sizes are given selectively: once, few, many, or a class where the clone is expanded.

clone_size d_call v_call cdr3_aa
few - TRBV4-1 CASSQGHGGSTEAFF
once TRBD1 TRBV6-1 CASTGQVWSNQPQHF
- - TRBV7-2 CASSLAVGGSGYTF
- - TRBV6-6 CASSLDGNQPQHF
- - TRBV7-6 CASSVTGTYEQYF
- TRBD2 TRBV9 CASTPGGRGGYNEQFF
- - TRBV15 CATSRGRLALSF
- TRBD2 TRBV2 CASSSGTNADTQYF
- - TRBV7-6 CASSDVVLGSRGEKLFF
- TRBD2 TRBV9 CASSGGLAGSNTGELFF
- TRBD1 TRBV6-1 CASSEETGGNSPLHF
- TRBD1 TRBV5-6 CASSLTGGSSPLHF
- TRBD1 TRBV14 CASSRQPGQGTYEQYF
- - TRBV11-3 CASSLGDSSYEQYF
- - TRBV19 CASSIYRINYNQPQHF
- - TRBV6-5 CASSVGQLSNQPQHF
- - TRBV29-1 CSESDKETDTQYF
- - TRBV6-6 CASSQDSSNQPQHF
- TRBD2 TRBV5-4 CASSLDGLAGGPDTGELFF
- TRBD2 TRBV19 CASSGSGGSPPDTQYF
- - TRBV1 CTSSLAPGLKSGVADTQYF
- - TRBV11-2 CASSDTGNSNQPQHF
- - TRBV6-1 CASSDLDRSNSPLHF
- - TRBV4-1 CASSARDSSQGYTF
- TRBD1 TRBV14 CASSQELLQGSGTDTQYF
- - TRBV6-1 CASSESASYEQYF
- - TRBV28 CASVSNTEAFF
few TRBD1 TRBV28 CASSFPPGRWGDSNNQPQHF
- - TRBV7-6 CASSLGNSGEQYF
- TRBD2 TRBV30 CAWSSASGGEETQYF
- - TRBV2 CASSERTNTDTQYF
- TRBD2 TRBV4-1 CASSQVLQRGGRETQYF
- TRBD1 TRBV10-1 CASSLGQNNSPLHF
- - TRBV7-7 CASSLIYDTGEQFF
- - TRBV7-2 CASSERPRDTEAFF
once - TRBV6-1 CASSPGGVTEAFF
- - TRBV2 CASSQETQYF
- - TRBV6-4 CASSDRGSTEAFF
- - TRBV30 CAWSVRGGYEQYF
- - TRBV9 CASSVGTYEGDTQYF
once - TRBV7-6 CASSLGQFNEKLFF
- - TRBV12-5 CASGGSINGELFF
- TRBD1 TRBV4-1 CASSHRPGQGAIWEKLFF
- - TRBV6-6 CASSYRRAQTQYF
once TRBD1 TRBV7-2 CASSLVGGTGGFGYTF
- TRBD1 TRBV9 CASSAGGANTEAFF
- - TRBV7-8 CASSTLWRGASVSAFF
- - TRBV2 CASSGSLEQYF
- - TRBV19 CASSFEGSGNQPQHF
- - TRBV20-1 CSASLETQYF
- TRBD1 TRBV15 CATRSYTGATLFSTDTQYF
- TRBD2 TRBV28 CASRLAGGHEQYF